Included here is one T cell receptor beta chain sequence, with context. As yet, its antigen is unknown. One junction end does not reproduce the germline sequence, and a read error may be involved. This entry comes from a study of tumor-infiltrating lymphocytes in primary liver carcinoma. Findings and caveats of the study: Relative to tumor region pairs, the tumor-adjacent and tumor-blood pairs showed overlap that was lower.

The CDR3 runs to 18 residues. Looked up from germline, CDR1 is SGHNT and CDR2 is YENEEA. Using a constant-region primer together with ProtoScript II reverse transcriptase, TCR beta cDNA was made from 450 to 600 ng of total RNA. Three nested multiplex PCR rounds of slightly modified ARM-PCR generated TCR beta libraries. TRBV1-TRBV30 forward primers paired with a C-beta reverse primer drove the first two PCR rounds, about 9 cycles each. TCRdb analysed the multiplex PCR reads with MiXCR anew, one entry per CDR3 protein. Of about 310,000 distinct CDR3 sequences listed, approximately 54% were seen once; the top ten hold about 18%. The source of the blood RNA was unsorted whole blood, and germline DNA was extracted as well.

Material for sequencing was peripheral blood. This clonotype was obtained from a woman aged 30 to 39 with primary liver carcinoma and hepatitis B virus infection. This chain joins TRBV11-3 and TRBJ2-1, with 12 bases matching TRBD2. The CDR3, as DNA: TGTGCAAGCAGCGCTGCGACTAGCGGGAGACCCCCCTACAATGAGCAGTTCTTC. This sequence encodes CASSAATSGRPPYNEQFF.